A single sample is the source of the 29 T cell receptor beta chains below, sequenced in a study of CD8+ T cells in alopecia areata. Stated treatment: oral pan-JAK inhibitor, 5-10 mg twice daily. Once RNA had been extracted, it was reverse transcribed into cDNA to act as the sequencing template. Sequenced by immunoSEQ multiplex PCR; TCRdb stores in-frame clones only, minus some. The profile shows 200,000 to 250,000 clones, 64% of them singletons. This sample comprised CD4+ T cells sorted from blood, obtained at week 4, from a patient treated with tofacitinib. The receptors were sampled from a human donor with alopecia areata.

The rearrangement uses TRBV7-9 and TRBJ1-1; no definite D call. The germline V gene encodes CDR1 SEHNR and CDR2 FQNEAQ (reference sequence). The CDR3 sequence is 17 residues long. V lost 5 bases, J lost 0 bases, and 19 bases lay in between. For the CDR3, the DNA is TGTGCCAGCAGCAGAGTAGACGGCACTACTTTGAACACTGAAGCTTTCTTT. Protein product: CASSRVDGTTLNTEAFF.

The chain has TRBV4-1 and TRBJ1-1; D gene uncertain. The CDR3 runs to 14 residues. Germline CDR1 reads MGHRA; CDR2 reads YSYEKL. The V gene lost 1 base and the J gene lost 6 bases, with 12 bases spanning the gap. Written as DNA, the CDR3 is TGCGCCAGCAGCCAAGTAGGAAGGAGCCCTGAAGCTTTCTTT. It translates to CASSQVGRSPEAFF.

The chain couples TRBV7-2 to TRBJ1-5; D not certain. V was clipped by 4 bases and J by 4 bases, with 8 bases between them. The CDR3 runs 13 residues. Germline CDR1 is SGHTA and CDR2 is FQGNSA. The CDR3 region has the DNA TGTGCCAGCAGCTCGGACTGGAATCAGCCCCAGCATTTT. Its protein is CASSSDWNQPQHF.

The V call is TRBV27, the J call TRBJ1-2, with 7 bases identical to TRBD1. The CDR3 contains 14 residues. J lost 4 bases, V lost 5 bases, and 7 bases had no gene match. Germline CDR1 is MNHEY and CDR2 is SMNVEV (reference sequence). The CDR3: CASSHGTEIYGYTF. CDR3 bases: TGTGCCAGCAGTCATGGGACAGAGATCTATGGCTACACCTTC.

V gene TRBV6-5 combines with J gene TRBJ2-1; D is perhaps TRBD2 (5 bases). The CDR3 runs to 15 residues. Trimming stripped 0 bases from V and 7 bases from J, with 13 bases between. The germline gives CDR1 MNHEY, CDR2 SVGAGI. The chain's CDR3 is CASSYSITRGNEQFF. The CDR3 bases are TGTGCCAGCAGTTACTCAATTACCCGAGGGAATGAGCAGTTCTTC.

This clone was detected only a few times. The V gene is TRBV29-1, the J gene TRBJ2-7; D is perhaps TRBD1 or TRBD2 (5 bases each). Trimming took off 4 bases at V and 9 bases at J, with 13 bases between the two ends. Germline CDR1 SQVTM, CDR2 ANQGSEA. The CDR3 is 11 residues long. The CDR3 bases are TGCAGCGTTGGGGGGTTGGTGGGGCAGTACTTC. It translates to CSVGGLVGQYF.

The sample holds a few counts of this clone. In the same sample, other DNA sequences code for this CDR3. This sequence joins TRBV30 and TRBJ2-7, with a tentative D call TRBD1 (5 bases). The V and J ends lost 1 base and 1 base respectively, with 8 bases between them. CDR1 and CDR2 (germline): GTSNPN, SVGIG (reference sequence). The CDR3 is 13 residues long. The CDR3 nucleotides are TGTGCCTGGAGTGATGGGGCGTCCTACGAGCAGTACTTC. This encodes CAWSDGASYEQYF.

The rearrangement links TRBV5-1 to TRBJ2-6, with D unresolved. CDR1 and CDR2 from the germline V gene are SGHRS and YFSETQ. This CDR3 is 14 amino acids long. Trimming left V 0 bases short and J 1 base short, with 2 bases between. As DNA, the CDR3 is TGCGCCAGCAGCTTGGAATCTGGGGCCAACGTCCTGACTTTC. Translation gives CASSLESGANVLTF.

This sequence joins TRBV29-1 and TRBJ1-2; 7 nucleotides agree with TRBD1. Unmatched junction bases numbered 10, after V lost 7 bases and J lost 8 bases. Germline CDR1 and CDR2: SQVTM and ANQGSEA. The CDR3 runs 12 residues. The CDR3 nucleotides read TGCAGCGACCGGACAGGCCAAGAAGGCTACACCTTC. Its protein is CSDRTGQEGYTF.

J is TRBJ1-2 and V is TRBV6-5; D unresolved. Trimming took off 6 bases at V and 3 bases at J, with 14 bases between the two ends. Germline lookup yields CDR1 MNHEY and CDR2 SVGAGI. The CDR3 is made up of 14 amino acids. CDR3 bases: TGTGCCAGCAGACCGCCCCTTGGGGACTATGGCTACACCTTC. Amino acids: CASRPPLGDYGYTF.

This chain connects TRBV23-1 to TRBJ2-1; the D gene could be TRBD1 or TRBD2 (6 bases each). TRBV23-1 is sorted into the ORF group, with uncertain function. The ends were cut back, 0 bases at V and 8 bases at J, with 20 bases in the middle. CDR3 length equals 17 residues. As DNA, the CDR3 is TGCGCCAGCAGTCAATCAAGGTGGCTAGCCGGGGGCGATGAGCAGTTCTTC. Residues: CASSQSRWLAGGDEQFF.

The chain couples TRBV27 to TRBJ2-1, with D tentatively TRBD2 (5 bases). Germline lookup yields CDR1 MNHEY and CDR2 SMNVEV (reference sequence). V was pared by 4 bases and J by 4 bases, with 14 bases between. This CDR3 has 15 residues. The CDR3 reads CASSSSRATYNEQFF. Here the CDR3 DNA reads TGTGCCAGCAGTTCCTCGCGGGCCACGTACAATGAGCAGTTCTTC.

This clone was observed a single time. The chain employs TRBV4-2 and TRBJ1-1; 7 positions agree with TRBD1. Germline assignment: CDR1 LGHNA and CDR2 YNFKEQ. After removal of 4 bases from V and 7 bases from J, the junction contained 9 bases not matched to a gene. The CDR3 is 14 amino acids. The CDR3 sequence is CASSRTRRGREAFF. The CDR3 nucleotides are TGTGCCAGCAGCCGAACAAGAAGGGGGCGTGAAGCTTTCTTT.

The chain employs TRBV29-1 and TRBJ2-2; weak D call: TRBD2 (6 bases). Trimming shortened V by 5 bases and J by 0 bases, and 16 bases separated the two germline ends. The CDR3 is 16 residues long. From germline, CDR1 is SQVTM and CDR2 ANQGSEA. DNA for the CDR3: TGCAGCGTTTCAAAAGGTGGGGGGTCGAACACCGGGGAGCTGTTTTTT. Its translation: CSVSKGGGSNTGELFF.

The chain couples TRBV27 to TRBJ2-5; 9 positions agree with TRBD1. The CDR3 spans 15 residues. Germline assignment: CDR1 MNHEY and CDR2 SMNVEV (reference sequence). V lost 5 bases, J lost 5 bases, and 9 bases stayed unmatched. The CDR3 sequence is CASSPPGQGWETQYF. The CDR3, as DNA: TGTGCCAGCAGTCCACCCGGACAGGGGTGGGAGACCCAGTACTTC.

The chain recombines TRBV9 with TRBJ2-1; TRBD2 agrees at 7 bases. Germline V gives CDR1 SGDLS, CDR2 YYNGEE. V dropped 4 bases and J dropped 6; count of bases not matched to a gene: 7. The CDR3 has 14 residues. The CDR3 spells CASSPRSSGNEQFF. DNA of the CDR3: TGTGCCAGCAGCCCCCGGTCTAGCGGCAATGAGCAGTTCTTC. The complete variable domain, with remaining parts taken from reference TRBV9 and TRBJ2-1, reads DSGVTQTPKHLITATGQRVTLRCSPRSGDLSVYWYQQSLDQGLQFLIQYYNGEERAKGNILERFSAQQFPDLHSELNLSSLELGDSALYFCASSPRSSGNEQFFGPGTRLTVL.

V gene TRBV29-1 combines with J gene TRBJ1-2, with unresolved D. Trimming took off 3 bases at V and 8 bases at J, with 10 bases between the two ends. Germline V gives CDR1 SQVTM, CDR2 ANQGSEA. The CDR3 loop spans 11 amino acids. The CDR3 here is CSVEFNSGYTF. The DNA of the CDR3 is TGCAGCGTTGAGTTTAACTCGGGCTACACCTTC.

V and J are TRBV30 and TRBJ1-1; D uncertain. Germline CDR1 is GTSNPN and CDR2 is SVGIG (reference sequence). V lost 4 bases and J 4 bases, leaving 16 bases between the germline ends. The CDR3 consists of 14 residues. In nucleotides, the CDR3 is TGTGCCTGGACCGTGGGCAGCCCAGGCACTGAAGCTTTCTTT. It translates to CAWTVGSPGTEAFF.

The rearrangement joins TRBV11-2 to TRBJ2-7; 12 bases are a match to TRBD1. This CDR3 comprises 13 residues. Germline V gene data show CDR1 as SGHAT and CDR2 as FQNNGV. Trimming at V came to 8 bases and at J to 6 bases, leaving 5 bases not matched to a gene. The chain's CDR3 is CASGRDRGLEQYF. The CDR3 region has the DNA TGTGCCAGCGGCCGGGACAGGGGGCTCGAGCAGTACTTC.

This chain links TRBV9 with TRBJ2-5; the D gene is possibly TRBD2 (5 bases). The germline gives CDR1 SGDLS, CDR2 YYNGEE. With 4 bases removed from V and 9 bases from J, the gap between germline ends came to 13 bases. The CDR3 is 12 residues long. In nucleotides, the CDR3 is TGTGCCAGCAGCCAAGTCAGGAGGCCCCAGTACTTC. It translates to CASSQVRRPQYF.

The chain links TRBV13 to TRBJ2-7; D unclear. V was cut by 4 bases and J by 2 bases, with 3 bases left in between. Germline CDR1 reads PRHDT; CDR2 reads FYEKMQ (reference sequence). The CDR3 consists of 11 residues. DNA for the CDR3: TGTGCCAGCAGCTCCGCCTACGAGCAGTACTTC. Protein sequence: CASSSAYEQYF.

The chain recombines TRBV11-3 with TRBJ2-7, with 8 nucleotides matching TRBD2. The CDR3 contains 16 residues. Looked up from germline, CDR1 is SGHNT and CDR2 is YENEEA. V lost 4 bases to trimming and J lost 4 bases; unmatched junction nucleotides: 12. For the CDR3, the DNA is TGTGCCAGCAGCTACATCTCCGGGGGGGCCAGTTACGAGCAGTACTTC. Its translation: CASSYISGGASYEQYF. The whole variable domain, remainder taken from reference TRBV11-3 and TRBJ2-7, is EAGVVQSPRYKIIEKKQPVAFWCNPISGHNTLYWYLQNLGQGPELLIRYENEEAVDDSQLPKDRFSAERLKGVDSTLKIQPAELGDSAVYLCASSYISGGASYEQYFGPGTRLTVT.

The chain employs TRBV21-1 and TRBJ2-5; the table names TRBD2, a call not compared with the DNA. TRBV21-1 is reported as a pseudogene. This CDR3 comprises 16 residues. Written as DNA, the CDR3 is TGTGCCAGCAGCAAAGCGCGGTGGGGAGATCAAGAGACCCAGTACTTC. As protein: CASSKARWGDQETQYF.

The V gene is TRBV29-1, the J gene TRBJ2-2, with D perhaps given as TRBD1 or TRBD2 (5 bases each). V shed 1 base and J shed 2 bases, with 8 bases lying between them. Per germline, CDR1 SQVTM and CDR2 ANQGSEA. The CDR3 is 14 residues long. CDR3 bases: TGCAGCGTTGAAGGGGGGAGAAACACCGGGGAGCTGTTTTTT. Translation gives CSVEGGRNTGELFF.

The V and J genes are TRBV5-1 and TRBJ2-3; the D gene is possibly TRBD1 (6 bases). The germline V gene has CDR1 SGHRS and CDR2 YFSETQ. This CDR3 has 16 residues. Trimming took off 4 bases at V and 1 base at J, with 16 bases between the two ends. The CDR3: CASSPPRAGGTDTQYF. CDR3 DNA: TGCGCCAGCAGCCCCCCGAGGGCAGGGGGCACAGATACGCAGTATTTT.

The gene calls are TRBV7-8 and TRBJ1-5; TRBD1 agrees at 10 bases. CDR3 size: 16 residues. CDR1 and CDR2 from the germline V gene are SGHVS and FQNEAQ. J gave up 6 bases and V 5 bases, and 10 bases lay outside the gene matches. The CDR3 DNA is TGTGCCAGCAGCCAGACCGGGACAGGGGTGGTTCAGCCCCAGCATTTT. Protein: CASSQTGTGVVQPQHF.

As to this clone: This sample includes further DNA sequences coding for the same CDR3. The chain is built from TRBV7-2 and TRBJ2-5; D gene uncertain. This CDR3 is 11 amino acids long. V was shortened by 2 bases and J by 5 bases, with 3 bases between the two germline ends. Germline CDR1 and CDR2: SGHTA and FQGNSA. CDR3 in amino acids: CASSLWETQYF. The CDR3 DNA reads as TGTGCCAGCAGCTTATGGGAGACCCAGTACTTC.

This clone is a singleton in its sample. The rearrangement uses TRBV7-2 and TRBJ1-1; D ambiguous. The V gene's germline CDR1 is SGHTA and CDR2 FQGNSA. V lost 1 base, J lost 0 bases, and 6 bases lay in between. This CDR3 has 14 amino acids. The DNA of the CDR3 is TGTGCCAGCAGCTTAGGTGGGATGAACACTGAAGCTTTCTTT. It yields the protein CASSLGGMNTEAFF.

This clone turned up a few times. The chain employs TRBV30 and TRBJ1-4; a weak D match, TRBD1 (5 bases). Trimming removed 0 bases from V and 6 bases from J, with 8 bases in between. The CDR3 covers 13 residues. Germline V gene data show CDR1 as GTSNPN and CDR2 as SVGIG (reference sequence). The CDR3 DNA sequence: TGTGCCTGGAGTGTCGGGACGGATGAAAAACTGTTTTTT. It is translated as CAWSVGTDEKLFF.